This T cell receptor beta chain was captured by sequencing in a study of blood T cell repertoires in COVID-19. Study-level background: Samples of COVID-19 (acute and convalescent) were obtained from the United States, Italy and Spain.

Trimming took off 6 bases at V and 0 bases at J, with 9 bases between the two ends. The CDR3 length is 15 residues. Germline CDR1 SNHLY, CDR2 FYNNEI. Profiled with immunoSEQ multiplex PCR; TCRdb holds only in-frame clones, not every one. This table holds 300,000 to 500,000 clones, roughly 90% found once. Everyone who took part was roughly 18 to 89 years old, and they came from about two dozen US areas. This TCR was sampled from a woman aged 25 to 39 with acute COVID-19. The specimen was PBMCs or T cells enriched from blood (not recorded which). The chain links TRBV2 to TRBJ1-6; no reliable D call. CDR3 protein: CASRFLSSYNSPLHF. CDR3 coding DNA: TGTGCCAGCAGGTTTCTGAGCTCCTATAATTCACCCCTCCACTTT.